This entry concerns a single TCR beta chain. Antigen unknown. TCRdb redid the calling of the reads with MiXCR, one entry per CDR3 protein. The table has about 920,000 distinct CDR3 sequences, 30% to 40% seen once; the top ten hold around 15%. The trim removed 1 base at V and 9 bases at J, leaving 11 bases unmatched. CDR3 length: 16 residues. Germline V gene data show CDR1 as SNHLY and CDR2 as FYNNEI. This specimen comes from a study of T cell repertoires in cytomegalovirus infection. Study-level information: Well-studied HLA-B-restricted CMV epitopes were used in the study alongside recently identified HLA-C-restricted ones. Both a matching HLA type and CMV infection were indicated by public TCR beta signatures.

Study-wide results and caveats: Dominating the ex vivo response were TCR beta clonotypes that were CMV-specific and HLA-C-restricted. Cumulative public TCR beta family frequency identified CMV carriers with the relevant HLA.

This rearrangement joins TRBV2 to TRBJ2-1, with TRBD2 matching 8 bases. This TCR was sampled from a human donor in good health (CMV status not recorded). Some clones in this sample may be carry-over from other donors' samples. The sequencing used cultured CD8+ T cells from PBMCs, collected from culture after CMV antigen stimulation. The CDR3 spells CASSEEAGLVSTEQFF. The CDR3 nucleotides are TGTGCCAGCAGTGAAGAAGCGGGACTAGTCTCCACTGAGCAGTTCTTC.